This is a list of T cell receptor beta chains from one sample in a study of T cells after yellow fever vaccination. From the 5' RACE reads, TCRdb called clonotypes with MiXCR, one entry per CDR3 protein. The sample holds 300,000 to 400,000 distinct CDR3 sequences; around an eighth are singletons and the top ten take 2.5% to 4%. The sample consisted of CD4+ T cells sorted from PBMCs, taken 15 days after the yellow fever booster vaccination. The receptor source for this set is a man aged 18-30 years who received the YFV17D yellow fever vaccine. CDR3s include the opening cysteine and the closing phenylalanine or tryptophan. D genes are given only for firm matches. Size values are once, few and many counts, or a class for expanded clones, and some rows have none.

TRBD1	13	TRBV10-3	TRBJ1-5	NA	CANRGREGQPQHF
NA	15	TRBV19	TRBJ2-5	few	CASSIDRGLEETQYF
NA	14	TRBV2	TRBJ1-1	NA	CASSVYRVETEAFF
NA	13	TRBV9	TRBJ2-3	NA	CASSPQVADTQYF
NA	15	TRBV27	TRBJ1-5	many	CASSRGGRGNQPQHF
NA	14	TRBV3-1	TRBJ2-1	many	CASSQSLRTNEQFF
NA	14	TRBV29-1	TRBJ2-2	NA	CSVGGQANTGELFF
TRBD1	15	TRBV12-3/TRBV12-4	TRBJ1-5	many	CASTHRGLSNQPQHF
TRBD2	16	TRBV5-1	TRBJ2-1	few	CASSLAPAGGWNEQFF
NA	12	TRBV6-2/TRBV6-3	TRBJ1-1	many	CASSYMNTEAFF
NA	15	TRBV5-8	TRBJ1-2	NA	CASSTRVGPANGYTF
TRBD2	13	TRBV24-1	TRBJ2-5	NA	CATSAGLAETQYF
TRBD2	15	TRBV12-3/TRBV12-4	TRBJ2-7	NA	CASSFVAGGPYEQYF
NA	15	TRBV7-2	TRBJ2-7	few	CASSLLGAPPGEQYF
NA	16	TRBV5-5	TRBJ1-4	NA	CASSLVWTATNEKLFF
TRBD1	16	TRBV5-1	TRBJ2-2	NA	CASSESTGTNTGELFF
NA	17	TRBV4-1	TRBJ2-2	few	CASSTDRFIGNTGELFF
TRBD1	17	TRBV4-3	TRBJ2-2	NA	CASSQETDRRATGELFF
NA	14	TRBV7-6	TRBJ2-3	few	CASSSLERTDTQYF
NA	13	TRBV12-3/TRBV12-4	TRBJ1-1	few	CASSLLGITEAFF
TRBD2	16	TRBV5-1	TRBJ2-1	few	CASSMTVGASGGEQFF
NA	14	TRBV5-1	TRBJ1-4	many	CASSSDITNEKLFF
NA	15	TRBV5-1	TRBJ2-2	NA	CASSFLGVNTGELFF
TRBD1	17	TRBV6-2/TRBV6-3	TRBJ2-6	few	CASKVDRDYSGANVLTF
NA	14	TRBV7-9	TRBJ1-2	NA	CASSFRADGHGYTF
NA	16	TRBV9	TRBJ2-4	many	CASSVATEWDGNIQYF
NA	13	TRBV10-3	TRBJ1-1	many	CAISGLLGTEAFF
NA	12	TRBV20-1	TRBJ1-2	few	CSASLAGYGYTF
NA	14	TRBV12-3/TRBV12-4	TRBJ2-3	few	CASSLNRGADTQYF
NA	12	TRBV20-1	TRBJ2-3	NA	CSARGVQDTQYF
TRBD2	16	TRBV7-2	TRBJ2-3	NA	CASSLLTSGGLDTQYF
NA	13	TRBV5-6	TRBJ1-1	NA	CASSFQGQNGAFF
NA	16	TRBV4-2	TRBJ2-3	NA	CASSQVGAESTDTQYF
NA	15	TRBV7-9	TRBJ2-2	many	CASSWRDRNTGELFF
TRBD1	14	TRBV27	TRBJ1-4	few	CASSQGTAHEKLFF
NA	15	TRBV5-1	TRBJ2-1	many	CASSQNAGHNNEQFF
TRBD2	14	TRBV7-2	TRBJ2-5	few	CASRVAGGAETQYF
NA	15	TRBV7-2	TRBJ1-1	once	CASSLVSLGRTEAFF
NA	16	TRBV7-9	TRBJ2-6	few	CASSPRPASGANVLTF
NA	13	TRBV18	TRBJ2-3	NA	CASSPVSTDTQYF
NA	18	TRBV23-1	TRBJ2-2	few	CASSRMRSRSYTTGELFF
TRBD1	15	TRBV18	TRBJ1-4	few	CASSPLEGALEKLFF
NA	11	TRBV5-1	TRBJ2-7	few	CASSLATEQYF